The clone carrying this TCR beta chain was observed at least ten times. Its antigen is unidentified. TCR cDNA molecules each had a unique molecular identifier. Via MiXCR, TCRdb re-called the 5' RACE reads, giving one row per CDR3 protein. The sample lists about 20,000 distinct CDR3 sequences, roughly 15% occurring once. These data belong to a study of spatial heterogeneity in lung cancer. General study findings and limits: Mutation counts in tumors were tracked by counts of expanded intratumoral alpha and beta TCRs.

Indicated time point: sample taken at primary tumor resection. The CDR3 is made up of 16 amino acids. CDR1 DFQATT and CDR2 SNEGSKA come from the germline V gene (reference sequence). V lost 3 bases, J lost 6 bases, and 20 bases lay in between. The receptor's source is a female donor with early-stage non-small cell lung cancer. This chain links TRBV20-1 with TRBJ2-2; TRBD1 might be the D (8 bases). The source was lung tumor tissue, collected at surgery. CDR3 DNA sequence: TGCAGTGCTAGGGCACAGGGGGGGAAAAGGGCCGGGGAGCTGTTTTTT. This sequence encodes CSARAQGGKRAGELFF.